These 31 T cell receptor beta chains originate from one sample sequenced in a study of long-term antiretroviral therapy in people with HIV. At survey level, the immunoSEQ assay was run in its v3.0 version. Repertoires were generated with immunoSEQ multiplex PCR, while TCRdb's copy carries only in-frame clones and drops some. Of roughly 12,000 clones in the sample, around 80% are singletons; the top ten hold 17%. The sample consisted of unsorted PBMCs, taken 3.4 years after starting antiretroviral therapy. These receptors were taken from a man in his forties with HIV.

This clone occurred once. This chain links TRBV19 with TRBJ1-2, with D perhaps matching TRBD1 (5 bases). This CDR3 spans 16 amino acids. V dropped 1 base and J dropped 2 bases, with 14 bases sitting between them. Germline V gene sequence: CDR1 LNHDA, CDR2 SQIVND (reference sequence). The CDR3 region has the DNA TGTGCCAGTAGTATAGGCCGGGACCCAAGGAACTATGGCTACACCTTC. It translates to CASSIGRDPRNYGYTF.

The chain couples TRBV6-5 to TRBJ2-7; tentatively, D is TRBD2 (6 bases). In germline, CDR1 is MNHEY, CDR2 SVGAGI. Deletions cut 7 bases from V and 3 bases from J, with 13 bases between. This CDR3 comprises 13 residues. This chain's CDR3 is CASKTSAGYEQYF. The CDR3 bases are TGTGCCAGCAAGACGTCAGCGGGCTACGAGCAGTACTTC.

The gene calls are TRBV9 and TRBJ2-7; D is undetermined. The V end was cut by 0 bases, the J end by 10 bases, with 11 bases between. Germline CDR1 is SGDLS and CDR2 is YYNGEE. The CDR3 totals 12 residues. CDR3 region: CASSVDLRRQYF. Written as DNA, the CDR3 is TGTGCCAGCAGCGTAGATCTCAGGAGACAGTACTTC.

This sequence joins TRBV2 and TRBJ1-5; TRBD1 agrees at 9 bases. V was pared by 1 base and J by 6 bases, with 4 bases of the junction left unmatched. This CDR3 is 15 amino acids long. In germline, CDR1 is SNHLY, CDR2 FYNNEI. This CDR3 reads CASSEGTGVIQPQHF. The CDR3 DNA sequence: TGTGCCAGCAGTGAAGGGACAGGGGTAATTCAGCCCCAGCATTTT.

The V gene is TRBV30, the J gene TRBJ2-6; D may be TRBD2 (5 bases). CDR1 GTSNPN and CDR2 SVGIG come from the germline V gene (reference sequence). This CDR3 has 15 residues. Trimming pared 4 bases from V and 0 bases from J, leaving 10 bases between. CDR3 sequence: CAWKEVHSGANVLTF. DNA of the CDR3: TGTGCCTGGAAGGAGGTACACTCTGGGGCCAACGTCCTGACTTTC.

Here the CDR3 DNA reads TGCGCCAGCAGCGCCAGTGCAGGGGGCGCGAAGACCCAGTACTTC. Encoded protein: CASSASAGGAKTQYF. The chain recombines TRBV5-1 with TRBJ2-5; 8 bases are a match to TRBD1. The CDR3 runs 15 residues. CDR1 is SGHRS, CDR2 YFSETQ, per germline. V trimming: 4 bases; J trimming: 6 bases; junction bases outside the gene matches: 11.

The chain has TRBV7-9 and TRBJ2-1; D not certain. V shed 11 bases and J shed 8 bases, with 10 bases lying between them. The length of the CDR3 is 10 residues. Looked up from germline, CDR1 is SEHNR and CDR2 is FQNEAQ (reference sequence). CDR3 sequence reads: CAVPRDEQFF. The CDR3 coding sequence is TGTGCCGTACCTCGGGATGAGCAGTTCTTC.

The chain employs TRBV5-6 and TRBJ2-3; D call uncertain. This CDR3 contains 13 residues. The ends were cut back, 4 bases at V and 0 bases at J, with 6 bases in the middle. Germline assignment: CDR1 SGHDT and CDR2 YYEEEE. In DNA, the CDR3 is TGTGCCAGCAGCCACCCTAGCACAGATACGCAGTATTTT. Protein product: CASSHPSTDTQYF.

This chain links TRBV10-3 with TRBJ1-1, with D possibly matching TRBD1 (5 bases). This CDR3 is built from 13 residues. V was trimmed by 6 bases and J by 1 base, leaving 9 bases between them. CDR1 is ENHRY, CDR2 SYGVKD, per germline. The CDR3 is CAIRTQGNTEAFF. The CDR3 bases are TGTGCCATCAGAACCCAGGGGAACACTGAAGCTTTCTTT.

This clone was detected once. The gene calls are TRBV6-4 and TRBJ2-7; no reliable D call. V was cut by 7 bases and J by 1 base, with 23 bases left in between. Germline V lookup: CDR1 MRHNA, CDR2 SNTAGT. The CDR3 totals 17 residues. Written as DNA, the CDR3 is TGTGCCAGCATTGGGCTTAACCATCACAAAAATTCCTACGAGCAGTACTTC. Encoded protein: CASIGLNHHKNSYEQYF.

This rearrangement joins TRBV6-5 to TRBJ2-5; D is ambiguous. The CDR3 sequence is 11 residues long. V was cut by 4 bases and J by 5 bases, with 5 bases left in between. Germline CDR1 reads MNHEY; CDR2 reads SVGAGI. CDR3 DNA: TGTGCCAGCAGTTTTGCGGAGACCCAGTACTTC. As protein: CASSFAETQYF.

The rearrangement links TRBV20-1 to TRBJ1-1; 7 positions agree with TRBD1. The CDR3 contains 11 residues. CDR1 is DFQATT, CDR2 SNEGSKA, per germline (reference sequence). With V trimmed by 6 bases and J by 9 bases, 7 bases remained unmatched. This chain's CDR3 is CSAEDRAKAFF. The CDR3 DNA reads TGCAGTGCAGAAGACAGGGCGAAAGCTTTCTTT.

This clone appeared a single time. The chain has TRBV18 and TRBJ1-4; 7 nucleotides align to TRBD1. The CDR3 loop spans 18 amino acids. Looked up from germline, CDR1 is KGHSH and CDR2 is LQKENI. J was trimmed by 0 bases and V by 6 bases; bases with no gene match: 13. The CDR3 loop is CASSVDRVRIATNEKLFF. The DNA for the CDR3 is TGTGCCAGCTCCGTAGACAGGGTGAGGATTGCAACTAATGAAAAACTGTTTTTT.

This CDR3 reads CATSNPIAGVYNEQFF. DNA for the CDR3: TGTGCCACCAGCAACCCAATAGCGGGAGTCTACAATGAGCAGTTCTTC. This rearrangement joins TRBV15 to TRBJ2-1; the match to TRBD2 covers 9 bases. The CDR3 consists of 16 residues. CDR1 and CDR2 from the germline V gene are LNHNV and YYDKDF (reference sequence). The ends lost 4 bases at V and 3 bases at J; junction bases unmatched: 7.

The chain couples TRBV5-1 to TRBJ2-2; D is ambiguous. This CDR3 comprises 13 residues. V was trimmed by 0 bases and J by 6 bases, leaving 6 bases between them. Germline lookup yields CDR1 SGHRS and CDR2 YFSETQ. This chain's CDR3 is CASSLEFPGELFF. The CDR3 bases are TGCGCCAGCAGCTTGGAATTTCCCGGGGAGCTGTTTTTT.

The J gene is TRBJ2-4, the V gene TRBV28; D possibly corresponds to TRBD1 (6 bases). Germline CDR1 is MDHEN and CDR2 is SYDVKM. V lost 7 bases, J lost 0 bases, and 16 bases lay in between. The CDR3 spans 16 residues. The CDR3 protein is CASNRGGTLAKNIQYF. The CDR3 region has the DNA TGTGCCAGCAACAGAGGGGGTACCCTAGCCAAAAACATTCAGTACTTC.

This clone is classed as medium-sized. The rearrangement joins TRBV5-6 to TRBJ2-4, with D perhaps matching TRBD2 (5 bases). Germline V lookup: CDR1 SGHDT, CDR2 YYEEEE. V lost 0 bases, J lost 5 bases, and 15 bases lay in between. The CDR3 extends over 16 amino acids. Here the CDR3 DNA reads TGTGCCAGCAGCTTGGGTCTGGGGAGATGGCAAAACATTCAGTACTTC. Residues: CASSLGLGRWQNIQYF.

The rearrangement joins TRBV7-9 to TRBJ1-4; possible D gene TRBD1, 5 bases. Germline V CDR1 and CDR2: SEHNR, FQNEAQ (reference sequence). The CDR3 runs 14 residues. Trimming shortened V by 2 bases and J by 2 bases, and 6 bases separated the two germline ends. The CDR3 sequence: CASSLWDTNEKLFF. In DNA, the CDR3 is TGTGCCAGCAGCTTATGGGACACTAATGAAAAACTGTTTTTT. Looking up the rest from reference TRBV7-9 and TRBJ1-4 gives the full variable domain: DTGVSQNPRHKITKRGQNVTFRCDPISEHNRLYWYRQTLGQGPEFLTYFQNEAQLEKSRLLSDRFSAERPKGSFSTLEIQRTEQGDSAMYLCASSLWDTNEKLFFGSGTQLSVL.

The CDR3 region has the DNA TGTGCCAGCTCACCAGATTTAGGGAAATACACCGGGGAGCTGTTTTTT. Translating gives CASSPDLGKYTGELFF. The rearrangement uses TRBV18 and TRBJ2-2; D remains unclear. The germline V gene encodes CDR1 KGHSH and CDR2 LQKENI. V was shortened by 2 bases and J by 3 bases, with 13 bases between the two germline ends. The CDR3 sequence is 16 residues long.

The CDR3 spells CASSAGRTEQFF. The CDR3 nucleotides are TGTGCCAGCAGCGCCGGGCGTACCGAGCAGTTCTTC. The V gene is TRBV9, the J gene TRBJ2-1; D ambiguous. The CDR3 is 12 amino acids. Germline-derived CDR1 and CDR2 are SGDLS and YYNGEE. Trimming took 3 bases from V and 10 from J, leaving 11 bases between them.

V usage is TRBV4-3 and J usage is TRBJ1-1; D remains unclear. The germline gives CDR1 LGHNA, CDR2 YSLEER. V gave up 0 bases and J gave up 3 bases, with 14 bases separating them. The CDR3 spans 16 residues. The CDR3 region has the DNA TGCGCCAGCAGCCAAGATATCGGCAAGCAGTACACTGAAGCTTTCTTT. This sequence encodes CASSQDIGKQYTEAFF.

The V and J genes are TRBV4-3 and TRBJ1-3; D is possibly TRBD1 (6 bases). The CDR3 is made up of 17 amino acids. V was pared by 0 bases and J by 4 bases, with 16 bases between. Germline lookup yields CDR1 LGHNA and CDR2 YSLEER. As DNA, the CDR3 is TGCGCCAGCAGCCAAGATCGGCCGGGGGCCTACGGAAACACCATATATTTT. It translates to CASSQDRPGAYGNTIYF.

This clone is termed medium-sized. The chain links TRBV27 to TRBJ1-4; D is unresolved. V gave up 5 bases and J gave up 9 bases, with 7 bases separating them. The CDR3 sequence is 11 residues long. Germline loops: CDR1 MNHEY, CDR2 SMNVEV (reference sequence). Written as DNA, the CDR3 is TGTGCCAGCAGTAGCCGAAAAAAACTGTTTTTT. Amino acids: CASSSRKKLFF.

The chain links TRBV5-4 to TRBJ1-6, with D possibly matching TRBD1 (5 bases). This CDR3 has 13 residues. Germline-derived CDR1 and CDR2 are SGHNT and YYREEE (reference sequence). V was clipped by 4 bases and J by 6 bases, with 8 bases between them. CDR3 nucleotide sequence: TGTGCCAGCAGCCCCGACAGTAATTCACCCCTCCACTTT. Translation: CASSPDSNSPLHF.

V is TRBV28 and J is TRBJ2-7, with D maybe TRBD1 (5 bases). CDR3 length: 16 amino acids. V was cut by 4 bases and J by 0 bases, with 16 bases left in between. Germline values: CDR1 MDHEN, CDR2 SYDVKM. CDR3 in amino acids: CASSSPIRVPSYEQYF. DNA of the CDR3: TGTGCCAGCAGTTCGCCTATCAGGGTTCCCTCCTACGAGCAGTACTTC. Combining the CDR3 with reference TRBV28 and TRBJ2-7 gives the whole variable domain DVKVTQSSRYLVKRTGEKVFLECVQDMDHENMFWYRQDPGLGLRLIYFSYDVKMKEKGDIPEGYSVSREKKERFSLILESASTNQTSMYLCASSSPIRVPSYEQYFGPGTRLTVT.

This chain uses TRBV5-4 with TRBJ2-3; D perhaps matches TRBD1 (5 bases). V dropped 1 base and J dropped 4 bases, with 16 bases sitting between them. CDR1 is SGHNT and CDR2 is YYREEE in the germline V gene (reference sequence). The CDR3 extends over 16 amino acids. CDR3 in DNA: TGTGCCAGCAGCTTGAAAAGGACATACCAGGCAGATACGCAGTATTTT. Its protein product is CASSLKRTYQADTQYF.

This chain joins TRBV29-1 and TRBJ2-7, with 8 bases fitting TRBD1. The CDR3 totals 14 residues. J was trimmed by 3 bases and V by 5 bases; bases with no gene match: 9. Germline V CDR1 and CDR2: SQVTM, ANQGSEA. CDR3 residues: CSVRTGTGSYEQYF. CDR3 DNA sequence: TGCAGCGTTCGTACCGGGACAGGCAGCTACGAGCAGTACTTC.

V and J are TRBV29-1 and TRBJ1-2; D unresolved. CDR1 is SQVTM, CDR2 ANQGSEA, per germline. Trimming removed 1 base from V and 6 bases from J, with 18 bases in between. This CDR3 has 15 amino acids. CDR3 loop: CSVEVRRELINGYTF. As DNA, the CDR3 is TGCAGCGTTGAAGTACGACGGGAGCTAATCAATGGCTACACCTTC.

The rearrangement uses TRBV7-3 and TRBJ2-7; D is possibly TRBD2 (5 bases). The ends were cut back, 2 bases at V and 6 bases at J, with 17 bases in the middle. The germline V gene encodes CDR1 SGHTA and CDR2 FQGTGA. This CDR3 comprises 15 residues. This chain's CDR3 is CASSLEGRRNGEQYF. As DNA, the CDR3 is TGTGCCAGCAGCTTAGAAGGGAGACGGAACGGCGAGCAGTACTTC.

The V and J genes are TRBV11-2 and TRBJ2-7, with D tentatively TRBD1 (5 bases). The CDR3 loop spans 15 amino acids. The V gene lost 1 base and the J gene lost 3 bases, with 13 bases spanning the gap. Germline V gene data show CDR1 as SGHAT and CDR2 as FQNNGV. CDR3 nucleotides: TGTGCCAGCAGCTTAGTTTCAGGGTCTCGCTACGAGCAGTACTTC. It yields the protein CASSLVSGSRYEQYF.

The V and J genes are TRBV7-2 and TRBJ1-5; tentative D call: TRBD1 (6 bases). V was shortened by 0 bases and J by 9 bases, with 15 bases between the two germline ends. Germline V gives CDR1 SGHTA, CDR2 FQGNSA. The CDR3 length is 15 residues. The CDR3, as DNA: TGTGCCAGCAGCTTAGCGGTCAGGGGCTTAGGGCCCCAGCATTTT. It encodes CASSLAVRGLGPQHF.